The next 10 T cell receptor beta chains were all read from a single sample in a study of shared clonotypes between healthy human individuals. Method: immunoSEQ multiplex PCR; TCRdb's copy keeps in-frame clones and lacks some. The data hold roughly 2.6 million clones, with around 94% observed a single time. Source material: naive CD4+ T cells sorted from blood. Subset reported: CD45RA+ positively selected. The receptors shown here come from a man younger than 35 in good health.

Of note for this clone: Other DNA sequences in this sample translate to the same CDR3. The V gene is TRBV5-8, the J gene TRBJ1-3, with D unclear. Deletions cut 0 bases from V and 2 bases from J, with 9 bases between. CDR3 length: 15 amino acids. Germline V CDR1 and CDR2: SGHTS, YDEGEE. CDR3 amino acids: CASSLDRAPGNTIYF. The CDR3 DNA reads TGTGCCAGCAGCTTGGACAGAGCCCCTGGAAACACCATATATTTT.

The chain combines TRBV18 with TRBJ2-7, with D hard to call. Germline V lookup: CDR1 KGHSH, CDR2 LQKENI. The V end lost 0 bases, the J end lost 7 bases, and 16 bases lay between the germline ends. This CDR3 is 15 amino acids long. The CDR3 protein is CASSPPSTDFWEQYF. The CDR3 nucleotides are TGTGCCAGCTCACCACCGAGTACAGACTTTTGGGAGCAGTACTTC. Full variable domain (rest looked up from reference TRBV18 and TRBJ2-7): NAGVMQNPRHLVRRRGQEARLRCSPMKGHSHVYWYRQLPEEGLKFMVYLQKENIIDESGMPKERFSAEFPKEGPSILRIQQVVRGDSAAYFCASSPPSTDFWEQYFGPGTRLTVT.

This CDR3 is CASSVGGTPPPGELFF. For the CDR3, the DNA is TGTGCCAGCAGCGTGGGCGGGACTCCCCCTCCCGGGGAGCTGTTTTTT. The chain uses TRBV7-2 and TRBJ2-2, with D tentatively TRBD2 (6 bases). The germline V gene has CDR1 SGHTA and CDR2 FQGNSA. Trimming shortened V by 5 bases and J by 6 bases, and 19 bases separated the two germline ends. The length of the CDR3 is 16 residues.

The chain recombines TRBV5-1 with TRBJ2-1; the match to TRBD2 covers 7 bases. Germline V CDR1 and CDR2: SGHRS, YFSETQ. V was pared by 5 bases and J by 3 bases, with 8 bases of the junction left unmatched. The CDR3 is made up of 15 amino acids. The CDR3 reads CASRPTGGGYNEQFF. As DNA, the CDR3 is TGCGCCAGCAGACCAACAGGCGGGGGCTACAATGAGCAGTTCTTC.

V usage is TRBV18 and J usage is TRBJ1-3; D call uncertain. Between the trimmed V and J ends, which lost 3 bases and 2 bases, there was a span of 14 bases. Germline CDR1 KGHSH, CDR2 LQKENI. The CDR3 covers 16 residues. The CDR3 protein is CASSPALNRAGNTIYF. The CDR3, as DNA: TGTGCCAGCTCACCCGCCCTCAATCGAGCTGGAAACACCATATATTTT.

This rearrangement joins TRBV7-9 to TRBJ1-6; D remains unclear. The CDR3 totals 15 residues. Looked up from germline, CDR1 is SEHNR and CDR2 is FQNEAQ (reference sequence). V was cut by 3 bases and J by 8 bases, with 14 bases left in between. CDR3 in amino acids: CASSFGQVRDSPLHF. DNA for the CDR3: TGTGCCAGCAGCTTCGGGCAGGTTAGGGATTCACCCCTCCACTTT. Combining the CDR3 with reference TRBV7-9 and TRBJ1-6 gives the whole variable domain DTGVSQNPRHKITKRGQNVTFRCDPISEHNRLYWYRQTLGQGPEFLTYFQNEAQLEKSRLLSDRFSAERPKGSFSTLEIQRTEQGDSAMYLCASSFGQVRDSPLHFGNGTRLTVT.

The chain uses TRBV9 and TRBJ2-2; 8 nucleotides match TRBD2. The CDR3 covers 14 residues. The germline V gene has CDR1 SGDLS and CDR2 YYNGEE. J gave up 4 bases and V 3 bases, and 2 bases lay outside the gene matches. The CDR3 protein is CASSAGTSTGELFF. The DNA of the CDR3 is TGTGCCAGCAGCGCAGGGACTAGCACCGGGGAGCTGTTTTTT.

Here the CDR3 reads CASSPGQGVYGYTF. In DNA, the CDR3 is TGTGCCAGCTCACCAGGACAGGGTGTCTATGGCTACACCTTC. The chain combines TRBV18 with TRBJ1-2; 8 bases agree with TRBD1. CDR1 and CDR2 from the germline V gene are KGHSH and LQKENI. V was clipped by 2 bases and J by 4 bases; unmatched bases: 3. The CDR3 length is 14 residues.

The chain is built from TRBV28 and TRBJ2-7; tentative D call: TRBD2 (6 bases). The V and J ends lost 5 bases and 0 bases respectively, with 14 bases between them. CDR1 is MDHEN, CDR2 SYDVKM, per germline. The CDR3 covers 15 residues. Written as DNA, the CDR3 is TGTGCCAGCAGTCTCAGGGACTCCTACTCCTACGAGCAGTACTTC. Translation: CASSLRDSYSYEQYF. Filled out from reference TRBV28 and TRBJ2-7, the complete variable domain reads DVKVTQSSRYLVKRTGEKVFLECVQDMDHENMFWYRQDPGLGLRLIYFSYDVKMKEKGDIPEGYSVSREKKERFSLILESASTNQTSMYLCASSLRDSYSYEQYFGPGTRLTVT.

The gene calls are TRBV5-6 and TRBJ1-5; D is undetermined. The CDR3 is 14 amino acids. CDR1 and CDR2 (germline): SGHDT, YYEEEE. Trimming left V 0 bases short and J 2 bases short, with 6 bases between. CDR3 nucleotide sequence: TGTGCCAGCAGCTTGGTCGCGGGCAATCAGCCCCAGCATTTT. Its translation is CASSLVAGNQPQHF.